The present T cell receptor (beta chain) was sequenced within a study of post-analysis software for immune sequencing data. Study context: Relapsing-remitting, secondary progressive and progressive-relapsing forms made up the multiple sclerosis disease courses.

Researchers reported that TCR beta cDNA libraries carried unique molecular identifiers. Input populations of 1 to 10 million T cells gave rise to approximately 500,000 cDNA molecules. TCRdb called the PCR reads again in MiXCR, with one record for every CDR3 protein. The sample includes some 800,000 distinct CDR3 sequences, about 45% of them seen just once. Germline CDR1 reads SGDLS; CDR2 reads YYNGEE. This CDR3 spans 15 amino acids. Whole-study findings and limits: Significantly lower normalized Chao1 diversity was found in patients with multiple sclerosis relative to controls. Strong same-batch co-clustering of samples appeared with F measure clustering. There were a few TRBV segments more frequent in patients than controls, and TRBV5-6, TRBV5-1 and TRBV20-1 were among them.

Note on this clonotype: As yet, its antigen is unknown.

This clonotype originated in a girl under 18 with multiple sclerosis. This chain joins TRBV9 and TRBJ2-4; 10 bases match TRBD2. The end of the DNA is better explained by TRBJ2-7, so the J call may be wrong. The sequencing input was blood. This CDR3 is CASSDGTSVPYEQYF. Written as DNA, the CDR3 is TGTGCCAGCAGCGACGGGACTAGCGTCCCCTACGAGCAGTACTTC.